This passage covers 30 T cell receptor beta chains from one sample sequenced in a study of blood T cell repertoires in COVID-19. Sequencing used immunoSEQ multiplex PCR; TCRdb keeps in-frame clones, though not all of them. The data contain some 120,000 clones, around 83% of them singletons. What was sequenced was peripheral blood. These receptors were collected from a woman of 80 years or more with COVID-19, enrolled during active disease.

J is TRBJ2-2 and V is TRBV9, with 8 bases identical to TRBD1. The CDR3 loop spans 16 amino acids. CDR1 SGDLS and CDR2 YYNGEE come from the germline V gene. The trim removed 6 bases at V and 5 bases at J, leaving 12 bases unmatched. The CDR3 protein is CASTPWSGQATGELFF. CDR3 nucleotide sequence: TGTGCCAGCACCCCATGGTCGGGACAGGCAACCGGGGAGCTGTTTTTT.

This clone was counted once. The chain carries TRBV6-5 and TRBJ1-5; a possible D gene is TRBD1 (5 bases). CDR1 is MNHEY, CDR2 SVGAGI, per germline. This CDR3 has 13 residues. Trimming took 5 bases from V and 7 from J, leaving 12 bases between them. The CDR3 nucleotides are TGTGCCAGCAGTCCTCGGGGGGACCAGCCCCAGCATTTT. It yields the protein CASSPRGDQPQHF.

The V gene is TRBV6-5, the J gene TRBJ1-2, with TRBD1 as a possible D gene (5 bases). Trimming removed 6 bases at V and 4 bases at J, with 12 bases between. Germline V gene lookup returns CDR1 MNHEY and CDR2 SVGAGI. The CDR3 consists of 13 residues. CDR3 DNA sequence: TGTGCCAGCAGCGGGGGGGAATTCTATGGCTACACCTTC. Residues: CASSGGEFYGYTF.

J is TRBJ1-5 and V is TRBV15, with D possibly TRBD1 on 5 matching bases. V lost 0 bases, J lost 4 bases, and 10 bases lay in between. The CDR3 is 15 residues long. Germline V gives CDR1 LNHNV, CDR2 YYDKDF (reference sequence). CDR3 bases: TGTGCCACCAGCAGAGATAAAGGGGTGAATCAGCCCCAGCATTTT. Protein: CATSRDKGVNQPQHF.

In this sample, this clone turned up once. V and J are TRBV6-6 and TRBJ2-2; D gene uncertain. The V gene's germline CDR1 is MNHNY and CDR2 SVGAGI (reference sequence). The CDR3 loop spans 14 amino acids. Trimming took off 2 bases at V and 6 bases at J, with 10 bases between the two ends. The CDR3: CASSYGPQAGELFF. The CDR3 DNA is TGTGCCAGCAGTTACGGGCCCCAGGCCGGGGAGCTGTTTTTT.

This chain uses TRBV6-2 or TRBV6-3 with TRBJ1-6, with 7 bases aligning to TRBD1. CDR3 size: 14 residues. Germline CDR1 reads MNHEY; CDR2 reads SVGEGT. The V segment lost 5 bases and the J segment 11 bases; nucleotides outside the gene matches: 9. CDR3 coding DNA: TGTGCCAGCAGTCGTCGGACAGGTCAACCACCCCTCCACTTT. Translating gives CASSRRTGQPPLHF.

V is TRBV7-3 and J is TRBJ2-2; D is uncertain. Trimming removed 0 bases from V and 4 bases from J, with 3 bases in between. The CDR3 consists of 13 residues. Per the germline V gene, CDR1 is SGHTA and CDR2 is FQGTGA. This CDR3 reads CASSLTVTGELFF. The CDR3 DNA sequence: TGTGCCAGCAGCTTAACCGTCACCGGGGAGCTGTTTTTT.

The chain joins TRBV6-2 or TRBV6-3 to TRBJ2-7; TRBD1 aligns across 7 bases. The V and J ends lost 3 bases and 0 bases, in that order; junction bases with no gene match: 5. This CDR3 has 15 amino acids. Germline lookup yields CDR1 MNHEY and CDR2 SVGEGT. CDR3 amino acids: CASSYLQGSSYEQYF. CDR3 sequence (DNA): TGTGCCAGCAGTTATTTACAGGGGTCCTCCTACGAGCAGTACTTC.

The chain links TRBV6-2 or TRBV6-3 to TRBJ2-7, with 10 nucleotides matching TRBD2. The junction had 11 bases not matched to a gene; V was cut back by 6 bases and J by 3 bases. The CDR3 sequence is 16 residues long. Germline V gives CDR1 MNHEY, CDR2 SVGEGT. The CDR3 DNA is TGTGCCAGCAGCTCACCTATCACTAGCGGGATCTACGAGCAGTACTTC. Protein: CASSSPITSGIYEQYF.

The chain carries TRBV19 and TRBJ1-3; no reliable D call. The CDR3 consists of 14 residues. The V end was cut by 7 bases, the J end by 0 bases, with 10 bases between. Per germline, CDR1 LNHDA and CDR2 SQIVND (reference sequence). CDR3 sequence (DNA): TGTGCCAGTAAGCGGGCCTACTCTGGAAACACCATATATTTT. Its protein is CASKRAYSGNTIYF.

J is TRBJ1-2 and V is TRBV7-2, with 7 bases that match TRBD1. This CDR3 comprises 13 residues. Germline V gene data show CDR1 as SGHTA and CDR2 as FQGNSA. Losses at the gene ends were 2 bases for V and 8 bases for J; bases not matched to a gene: 5. CDR3 loop: CASSLRRGDGYTF. The CDR3 DNA follows: TGTGCCAGCAGCTTACGCAGGGGGGACGGCTACACCTTC.

V gene TRBV3-1 (or the pseudogene TRBV3-2) combines with J gene TRBJ1-4; D may be TRBD1 (5 bases). Germline CDR1 LGHDT, CDR2 YNNKEL (reference sequence). Trimming shortened V by 4 bases and J by 5 bases, and 14 bases separated the two germline ends. The length of the CDR3 is 15 residues. CDR3 coding DNA: TGTGCCAGCAGCCCCTCTACAGGAAACAATGAAAAACTGTTTTTT. Amino acid sequence: CASSPSTGNNEKLFF.

V and J are TRBV5-8 and TRBJ1-4, with D perhaps matching TRBD1 (6 bases). The V and J ends lost 0 bases and 1 base respectively, with 10 bases between them. The length of the CDR3 is 16 residues. Germline CDR1 SGHTS, CDR2 YDEGEE. CDR3 sequence reads: CASSLVGGGTNEKLFF. As DNA, the CDR3 is TGTGCCAGCAGCTTGGTAGGGGGTGGAACTAATGAAAAACTGTTTTTT.

This chain connects TRBV7-9 to TRBJ2-1, with 13 bases lining up with TRBD2. The CDR3 has 16 residues. Germline lookup yields CDR1 SEHNR and CDR2 FQNEAQ (reference sequence). V shed 5 bases and J 6 bases; nucleotides not matched to a gene: 7. The CDR3 sequence: CASSSRLAGGSNEQFF. For the CDR3, the DNA is TGTGCCAGCAGCAGCAGACTAGCGGGAGGCAGCAATGAGCAGTTCTTC.

The rearrangement joins TRBV7-9 to TRBJ1-2, with D tentatively TRBD1 (5 bases). The CDR3 has 15 residues. Germline loops: CDR1 SEHNR, CDR2 FQNEAQ (reference sequence). The V and J ends lost 0 bases and 2 bases respectively, with 10 bases between them. CDR3 residues: CASSLARGSNYGYTF. The CDR3 DNA reads as TGTGCCAGCAGCTTAGCAAGGGGCAGCAACTATGGCTACACCTTC. Complete variable domain (other parts from reference TRBV7-9 and TRBJ1-2): DTGVSQNPRHKITKRGQNVTFRCDPISEHNRLYWYRQTLGQGPEFLTYFQNEAQLEKSRLLSDRFSAERPKGSFSTLEIQRTEQGDSAMYLCASSLARGSNYGYTFGSGTRLTVV.

The CDR3 protein is CAGQGANRQGKGYTF. The CDR3 DNA reads as TGTGCCGGTCAAGGTGCGAATCGACAGGGCAAAGGCTACACCTTC. J is TRBJ1-2 and V is TRBV6-6, with 7 bases aligning to TRBD1. V shed 11 bases and J 8 bases; nucleotides not matched to a gene: 20. The CDR3 sequence is 15 residues long. Germline lookup yields CDR1 MNHNY and CDR2 SVGAGI (reference sequence).

This chain uses TRBV7-9 with TRBJ1-1; perhaps TRBD1 as D (6 bases). The CDR3 has 15 residues. The V end was cut by 7 bases, the J end by 4 bases, with 19 bases between. CDR1 SEHNR and CDR2 FQNEAQ come from the germline V gene (reference sequence). CDR3 DNA: TGTGCCAGCACCACCGGCCCACAGGGATCCACTGAAGCTTTCTTT. Translating it yields CASTTGPQGSTEAFF.

This chain joins TRBV9 and TRBJ2-7; D remains ambiguous. Looked up from germline, CDR1 is SGDLS and CDR2 is YYNGEE. Trimming left V 4 bases short and J 4 bases short, with 15 bases between. The CDR3 runs to 14 residues. The CDR3: CASSPQIVAYEQYF. In DNA, the CDR3 is TGTGCCAGCAGCCCGCAAATCGTCGCGTACGAGCAGTACTTC.

The genes are TRBV5-1 and TRBJ2-3, with a weak D call TRBD2 (6 bases). Germline CDR1 SGHRS, CDR2 YFSETQ. This CDR3 is 15 amino acids long. Trimming left V 0 bases short and J 4 bases short, with 12 bases between. In DNA form, the CDR3 reads TGCGCCAGCAGCTTGGTCGGGAGAGGGCCAGATACGCAGTATTTT. Protein sequence: CASSLVGRGPDTQYF.

This clone was observed a single time. The J gene is TRBJ2-2, the V gene TRBV7-8; TRBD2 is a possible D gene (5 bases). The CDR3 contains 12 residues. Germline CDR1 SGHVS, CDR2 FQNEAQ. The V gene lost 5 bases and the J gene lost 7 bases, with 8 bases spanning the gap. The CDR3 DNA reads TGTGCCAGCAGCCCCGAGGGCGGGGAGCTGTTTTTT. Protein: CASSPEGGELFF. The full variable domain, rest sourced from reference TRBV7-8 and TRBJ2-2, is GAGVSQSPRYKVAKRGQDVALRCDPISGHVSLFWYQQALGQGPEFLTYFQNEAQLDKSGLPSDRFFAERPEGSVSTLKIQRTQQEDSAVYLCASSPEGGELFFGEGSRLTVL.

The chain carries TRBV6-2 or TRBV6-3 and TRBJ2-5, with 7 bases identical to TRBD2. The V gene's germline CDR1 is MNHEY and CDR2 SVGEGT. Trimming cost V 2 bases and J 1 base; bases outside gene matches: 13. This CDR3 contains 18 residues. CDR3 in amino acids: CASSYHLSSGASQETQYF. The CDR3 DNA reads as TGTGCCAGCAGTTACCATCTTTCCAGCGGGGCTTCCCAAGAGACCCAGTACTTC.

The V gene is TRBV12-3 or TRBV12-4, the J gene TRBJ1-2; TRBD1 aligns across 10 bases. Germline trimming cut 4 bases from V and 7 bases from J; bases unmatched to any gene: 3. The CDR3 sequence is 13 residues long. The CDR3 reads CASSSGTGVGYTF. DNA for the CDR3: TGTGCCAGCAGTTCCGGGACAGGGGTTGGCTACACCTTC.

The gene calls are TRBV14 and TRBJ2-5, with D maybe TRBD1 (5 bases). Trimming took off 4 bases at V and 5 bases at J, with 11 bases between the two ends. The germline CDR1 and CDR2 sequences are SGHDN and FVKESK. The CDR3 extends over 13 amino acids. CDR3 region: CASSPPAGETQYF. The CDR3 bases are TGTGCCAGCAGCCCCCCAGCAGGGGAGACCCAGTACTTC.

V and J are TRBV6-5 and TRBJ2-1; a weak D match, TRBD2 (5 bases). CDR1 is MNHEY and CDR2 is SVGAGI in the germline V gene. The CDR3 covers 15 residues. The germline V and J ends were trimmed by 4 bases and 7 bases, with 17 bases remaining between them. CDR3 nucleotides: TGTGCCAGCAGTTCTTCCGGGCAGAGGACTAATGAGCAGTTCTTC. Protein sequence: CASSSSGQRTNEQFF.

This rearrangement joins TRBV2 to TRBJ1-4; TRBD1 aligns across 7 bases. The CDR3 consists of 16 residues. CDR1 is SNHLY, CDR2 FYNNEI, per germline. The junction had 7 bases not matched to a gene; V was cut back by 6 bases and J by 0 bases. CDR3 DNA: TGTGCCAGCAGCTACAGGGGCATGGCAACTAATGAAAAACTGTTTTTT. This codes for CASSYRGMATNEKLFF.

The chain carries TRBV2 and TRBJ2-1; possibly TRBD2 for D (5 bases). The V end was cut by 5 bases, the J end by 3 bases, with 17 bases between. In germline, CDR1 is SNHLY, CDR2 FYNNEI. This CDR3 is 16 amino acids long. CDR3: CASSLQRLAVYNEQFF. The CDR3 region has the DNA TGTGCCAGCAGTCTCCAGCGGCTTGCCGTCTACAATGAGCAGTTCTTC.

This chain links TRBV7-9 with TRBJ2-1, with 7 bases that match TRBD2. The CDR3 is 15 residues long. Germline CDR1 and CDR2: SEHNR and FQNEAQ (reference sequence). The J segment lost 4 bases and the V segment lost 5 bases, leaving 8 bases of the junction unmatched. The CDR3, as DNA: TGTGCCAGCAGCAAGAGCGGGAACATGTACAATGAGCAGTTCTTC. Its protein product is CASSKSGNMYNEQFF.

The J gene is TRBJ2-2, the V gene TRBV5-1; D unresolved. CDR3 length: 12 residues. The V end was cut by 3 bases, the J end by 5 bases, with 5 bases between. Germline assignment: CDR1 SGHRS and CDR2 YFSETQ. The CDR3 nucleotides are TGCGCCAGCAGCTCTCTAACCGGGGAGCTGTTTTTT. This sequence encodes CASSSLTGELFF.

V is TRBV11-2 and J is TRBJ1-1; D not resolved. This CDR3 contains 11 residues. V shed 5 bases and J shed 2 bases, with 3 bases lying between them. Germline CDR1 and CDR2: SGHAT and FQNNGV. CDR3 bases: TGTGCCAGCAGCATAAACACTGAAGCTTTCTTT. Translation: CASSINTEAFF. The variable domain in full, with the rest retrieved from reference TRBV11-2 and TRBJ1-1, is EAGVAQSPRYKIIEKRQSVAFWCNPISGHATLYWYQQILGQGPKLLIQFQNNGVVDDSQLPKDRFSAERLKGVDSTLKIQPAKLEDSAVYLCASSINTEAFFGQGTRLTVV.

This clone was recorded only once. The chain couples TRBV19 to TRBJ1-1, with D maybe TRBD1 (6 bases). The V gene's germline CDR1 is LNHDA and CDR2 SQIVND (reference sequence). CDR3 length equals 14 residues. The ends were cut back, 7 bases at V and 3 bases at J, with 15 bases in the middle. The CDR3 protein is CASTPAGTYTEAFF. The CDR3 region has the DNA TGTGCCAGTACCCCCGCCGGGACATACACTGAAGCTTTCTTT.